The entry that follows covers one T cell receptor beta chain sequence. No antigen is known for it. These data come from a study of shared clonotypes between healthy human individuals. Study outcomes and limitations: A generally larger estimated richness was seen in naive subsets than in memory subsets.

The method was immunoSEQ multiplex PCR; TCRdb's version includes in-frame clones alone and lacks a portion of them. The table has approximately 2.3 million clones, approximately 93% seen once. Germline CDR1 reads MNHEY; CDR2 reads SVGAGI. Deletions cut 6 bases from V and 4 bases from J, with 15 bases between. CDR3 length equals 14 residues. The V call is TRBV6-5, the J call TRBJ1-1; D not certain. The sequence was obtained from a man between 18 and 29 years old in good health. Some clones in this sample may be carry-over from other donors' samples. Specimen: naive CD4+ T cells from PBMCs. Subset of the sample: CD45RA+ positively selected. CDR3 sequence: CASRMDTGGTEAFF. CDR3 nucleotides: TGTGCCAGCAGGATGGATACGGGAGGCACTGAAGCTTTCTTT.